Included here is one T cell receptor (beta chain) sequence, with context. Its antigen is still unknown. Clones were sequenced by immunoSEQ multiplex PCR, and TCRdb holds only the in-frame ones, with some missing. The table includes about 2.3 million clones, just under 95% detected once. The sample comes from a study of shared clonotypes between healthy human individuals. Looking at the study overall: In total, the donors were two women and a few men aged 18 to 49.

The CDR3 spans 15 residues. V trimming: 7 bases; J trimming: 4 bases; junction bases outside the gene matches: 9. CDR1 is MDHEN and CDR2 is SYDVKM in the germline V gene. Findings and caveats of the study: A reduction in generation probabilities was seen for non-shared clonotypes relative to those shared by all four donors.

The V and J genes are TRBV28 and TRBJ2-5, with 10 nucleotides matching TRBD1. The TCR sequence derives from a man in his late teens or twenties in good health. Some clones in this sample may be carry-over from other donors' samples. The sample taken for sequencing was naive CD4+ T cells from PBMCs. Subset indicated: CD45RA+ positively selected. CDR3 bases: TGTGCCAGCACCGCCGGGACAGGGGCAGCAGAGACCCAGTACTTC. Amino acid sequence: CASTAGTGAAETQYF.